This TCR beta chain was obtained from a study of graft-versus-host responses after intestinal transplantation. As for the study in general: Each patient got anti-thymocyte globulin induction, then tacrolimus and steroids for around three years. Whole-study findings and limits: Those patients showing graft-donor T cell macrochimerism displayed high graft-versus-host to host-versus-graft clonal ratios in allografts.

Some clones are missing from TCRdb's copy, which holds only in-frame ones; the method was immunoSEQ multiplex PCR. The table records approximately 110,000 clones, around nine tenths of them present only once. For this clone: Its antigen is still unknown. This CDR3 is also generated by other DNA sequences in the sample.

Germline lookup yields CDR1 GTSNPN and CDR2 SVGIG (reference sequence). V lost 3 bases and J 4 bases, leaving 12 bases between the germline ends. The CDR3 has 13 amino acids. The chain carries TRBV30 and TRBJ1-2, with D perhaps matching TRBD1 (5 bases). Sequenced material: unstimulated CD4+ T cells sorted from spleen or lymph node cells, taken before transplant. This sequence originates from a human donor who was the organ donor for an intestinal transplant. The CDR3 loop reads CAWRLGGVYGYTF. The CDR3 nucleotides are TGTGCCTGGAGGCTGGGGGGGGTCTATGGCTACACCTTC.